This T cell receptor beta chain was sequenced during a study of post-analysis software for immune sequencing data. Libraries were made from TCR beta cDNA, and they carried unique molecular identifiers. TCRdb reprocessed the PCR reads via MiXCR and lists one record per CDR3 protein. Here the sample spans 350,000 to 450,000 distinct CDR3 sequences, over 30% being singletons. To note about this clonotype: Its antigen is currently unknown.

Findings of the study overall: Four or five TRBV segments (TRBV5-6, TRBV5-1 and TRBV20-1 among them) occurred more frequently in patients than in controls. Those with multiple sclerosis, the patient group, showed significantly lower normalized Chao1 diversity than controls.

This CDR3 comprises 16 residues. Per the germline V gene, CDR1 is SGHNT and CDR2 is YYREEE (reference sequence). The V end lost 2 bases, the J end lost 0 bases, and 13 bases lay between the germline ends. The chain uses TRBV5-4 and TRBJ2-3, with D tentatively TRBD1 (5 bases). Material: blood. The source is a girl aged 2 to 9 with multiple sclerosis. This CDR3 is CASSLIVRASTDTQYF. In DNA, the CDR3 is TGTGCCAGCAGCTTAATCGTCAGGGCTAGCACAGATACGCAGTATTTT.